The 14 T cell receptor beta chains below all came from one sample that was sequenced in a study of T cell changes during pregnancy in multiple sclerosis. Repertoires were generated with immunoSEQ multiplex PCR, while TCRdb's copy carries only in-frame clones and drops some. The sample carries some 37,000 clones, over 75% recorded once. The specimen was CD4+ T cells from peripheral blood mononuclear cells, collected before pregnancy. These receptors were obtained from a female donor with multiple sclerosis, enrolled in a pregnancy study.

This chain links TRBV5-5 with TRBJ2-1; perhaps TRBD1 as D (5 bases). There are 15 residues in the CDR3. The ends were cut back, 4 bases at V and 7 bases at J, with 18 bases in the middle. Looked up from germline, CDR1 is SGHKS and CDR2 is YYEKEE (reference sequence). The CDR3 DNA is TGTGCCAGCAGCAAAGTGGGGCTAGGGATGAATGAGCAGTTCTTC. This gives the protein CASSKVGLGMNEQFF.

V is TRBV2 and J is TRBJ1-5, with D uncertain. Germline CDR1 and CDR2: SNHLY and FYNNEI. The germline V and J ends were trimmed by 6 bases and 7 bases, with 13 bases remaining between them. The CDR3 totals 13 residues. This CDR3 reads CASRFGLPQPQHF. DNA of the CDR3: TGTGCCAGCAGGTTCGGACTCCCCCAGCCCCAGCATTTT.

The V and J genes are TRBV30 and TRBJ2-3; maybe TRBD2 (6 bases). V was trimmed by 0 bases and J by 2 bases, leaving 12 bases between them. In germline, CDR1 is GTSNPN, CDR2 SVGIG (reference sequence). The length of the CDR3 is 15 residues. CDR3 in DNA: TGTGCCTGGAGTGTACTGTCTAGCGACACAGATACGCAGTATTTT. Protein sequence: CAWSVLSSDTDTQYF.

The CDR3 is CASSQVGTGSRQPQHF. In DNA, the CDR3 is TGCGCCAGCAGCCAAGTGGGGACAGGGTCACGGCAGCCCCAGCATTTT. This chain joins TRBV4-1 and TRBJ1-5; 9 nucleotides match TRBD1. The CDR3 loop spans 16 amino acids. Germline CDR1 is MGHRA and CDR2 is YSYEKL. Trimming removed 1 base from V and 7 bases from J; junction bases left unmatched: 8.

The CDR3 protein is CASGLGRTSGSNEQFF. The CDR3 DNA reads as TGTGCTAGTGGTTTGGGACGGACTAGCGGGAGCAATGAGCAGTTCTTC. The genes are TRBV12-5 and TRBJ2-1; 13 bases align to TRBD2. V was pared by 1 base and J by 6 bases, with 3 bases of the junction left unmatched. In germline, CDR1 is LGHNT, CDR2 FRNRAP. The CDR3 contains 16 residues.

This sequence joins TRBV21-1 and TRBJ2-2; no DNA check was done on the table's D call, TRBD2. TRBV21-1 is classified as a pseudogene. The length of the CDR3 is 21 residues. The CDR3 is CASIQGAFGTSGRGGTGELFF. The CDR3 DNA follows: TGTGCCAGCATTCAGGGGGCCTTCGGGACTAGCGGGAGGGGTGGCACCGGGGAGCTGTTTTTT.

In its sample, this clone was seen a few times. The rearrangement uses TRBV29-1 and TRBJ2-5, with a weak D call TRBD2 (6 bases). This CDR3 has 14 residues. The V end lost 3 bases, the J end lost 0 bases, and 11 bases lay between the germline ends. Per germline, CDR1 SQVTM and CDR2 ANQGSEA. This CDR3 reads CSVEGGEYQETQYF. In nucleotides, the CDR3 is TGCAGCGTTGAGGGCGGGGAGTACCAAGAGACCCAGTACTTC.

V usage is TRBV5-1 and J usage is TRBJ2-2, with 10 bases matching TRBD1. CDR1 is SGHRS and CDR2 is YFSETQ in the germline V gene. The ends lost 1 base at V and 5 bases at J; junction bases unmatched: 5. The CDR3 runs to 16 residues. CDR3 amino acids: CASSLSGQGRTGELFF. CDR3 DNA: TGCGCCAGCAGCTTGTCGGGACAGGGGAGGACCGGGGAGCTGTTTTTT.

This sequence joins TRBV6-5 and TRBJ2-2; D is perhaps TRBD2 (6 bases). The CDR3 is 13 amino acids. Trimming took 8 bases from V and 1 from J, leaving 8 bases between them. In germline, CDR1 is MNHEY, CDR2 SVGAGI. For the CDR3, the DNA is TGTGCCAGCCTGGGGGGGAACACCGGGGAGCTGTTTTTT. It translates to CASLGGNTGELFF.

This chain links TRBV2 with TRBJ1-4; 7 bases match TRBD1. CDR3 length equals 14 residues. CDR1 and CDR2 from the germline V gene are SNHLY and FYNNEI. V lost 6 bases, J lost 7 bases, and 8 bases stayed unmatched. The CDR3 here is CASRGRQGGEKLFF. CDR3 sequence (DNA): TGTGCCAGCAGGGGAAGACAGGGTGGTGAAAAACTGTTTTTT.

The chain carries TRBV5-1 and TRBJ2-7; 8 positions match TRBD2. Germline CDR1 SGHRS, CDR2 YFSETQ. The V segment lost 7 bases and the J segment 7 bases; nucleotides outside the gene matches: 16. This CDR3 has 15 residues. CDR3 in DNA: TGCGCCAGCGAATCTGTTCCGGGACTAGTGGGAGAGCAGTACTTC. This encodes CASESVPGLVGEQYF.

This clone was detected a few times. The chain joins TRBV19 to TRBJ1-5; D is uncertain. Between the trimmed V and J ends, which lost 7 bases and 6 bases, there was a span of 13 bases. The CDR3 totals 13 residues. The germline gives CDR1 LNHDA, CDR2 SQIVND (reference sequence). CDR3 loop: CASNRREGQPQHF. The CDR3 DNA follows: TGTGCCAGTAATAGAAGGGAGGGTCAGCCCCAGCATTTT.

The chain links TRBV6-6 to TRBJ2-7, with D possibly matching TRBD1 (6 bases). Germline V lookup: CDR1 MNHNY, CDR2 SVGAGI (reference sequence). V shed 4 bases and J shed 3 bases, with 16 bases lying between them. The CDR3 contains 15 residues. The CDR3 nucleotides are TGTGCCAGCAGTTCGGCGGACAGCAACCTCTACGAGCAGTACTTC. Protein: CASSSADSNLYEQYF.

The rearrangement links TRBV29-1 to TRBJ2-3; D possibly corresponds to TRBD2 (5 bases). Trimming pared 3 bases from V and 6 bases from J, leaving 10 bases between. There are 12 residues in the CDR3. Germline assignment: CDR1 SQVTM and CDR2 ANQGSEA. The CDR3 region is CSVDGGRDTQYF. The CDR3 coding sequence is TGCAGCGTTGATGGAGGTCGGGATACGCAGTATTTT.